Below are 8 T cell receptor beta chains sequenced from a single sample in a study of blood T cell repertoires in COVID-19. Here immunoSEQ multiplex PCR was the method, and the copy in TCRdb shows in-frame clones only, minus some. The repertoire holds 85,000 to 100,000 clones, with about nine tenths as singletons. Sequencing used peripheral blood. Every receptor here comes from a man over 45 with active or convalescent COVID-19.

The CDR3 loop is CASSQDQANYGYTF. In DNA, the CDR3 is TGTGCCAGCAGCCAAGATCAGGCTAACTATGGCTACACCTTC. This chain links TRBV3-1 (or the pseudogene TRBV3-2) with TRBJ1-2, with D unclear. Germline CDR1 and CDR2: LGHDT and YNNKEL (reference sequence). This CDR3 has 14 amino acids. V dropped 0 bases and J dropped 0 bases, with 5 bases sitting between them.

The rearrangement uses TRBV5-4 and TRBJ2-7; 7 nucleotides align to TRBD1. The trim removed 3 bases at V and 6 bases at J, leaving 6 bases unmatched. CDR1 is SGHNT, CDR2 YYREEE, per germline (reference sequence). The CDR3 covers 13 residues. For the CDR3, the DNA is TGTGCCAGCAGCTACGACAGGGCTGGCGAGCAGTACTTC. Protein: CASSYDRAGEQYF.

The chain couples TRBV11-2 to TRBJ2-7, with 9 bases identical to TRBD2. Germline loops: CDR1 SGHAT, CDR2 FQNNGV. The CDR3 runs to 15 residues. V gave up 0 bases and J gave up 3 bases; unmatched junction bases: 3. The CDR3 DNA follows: TGTGCCAGCAGCTTAGAGGCGGGAGGGTTCTACGAGCAGTACTTC. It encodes CASSLEAGGFYEQYF.

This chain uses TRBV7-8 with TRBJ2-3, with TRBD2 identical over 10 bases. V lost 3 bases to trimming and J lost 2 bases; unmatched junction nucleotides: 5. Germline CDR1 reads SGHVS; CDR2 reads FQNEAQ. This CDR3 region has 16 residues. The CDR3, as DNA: TGTGCCAGCAGCTTCGTAGCGGGGGGTGACACAGATACGCAGTATTTT. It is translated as CASSFVAGGDTDTQYF. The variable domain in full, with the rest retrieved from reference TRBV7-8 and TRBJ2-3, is GAGVSQSPRYKVAKRGQDVALRCDPISGHVSLFWYQQALGQGPEFLTYFQNEAQLDKSGLPSDRFFAERPEGSVSTLKIQRTQQEDSAVYLCASSFVAGGDTDTQYFGPGTRLTVL.

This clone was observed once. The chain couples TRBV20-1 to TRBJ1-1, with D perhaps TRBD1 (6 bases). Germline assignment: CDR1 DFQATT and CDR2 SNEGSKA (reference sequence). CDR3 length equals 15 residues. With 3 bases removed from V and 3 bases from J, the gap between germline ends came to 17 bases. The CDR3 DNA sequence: TGCAGTGCTAGTTTCACCGGGCCAGGGGACACTGAAGCTTTCTTT. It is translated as CSASFTGPGDTEAFF.

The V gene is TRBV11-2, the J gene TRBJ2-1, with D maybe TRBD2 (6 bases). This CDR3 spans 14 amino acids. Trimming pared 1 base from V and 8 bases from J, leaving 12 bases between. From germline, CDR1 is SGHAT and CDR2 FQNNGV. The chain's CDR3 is CASSLGVTGDEQFF. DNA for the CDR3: TGTGCCAGCAGCTTAGGGGTCACGGGGGATGAGCAGTTCTTC.

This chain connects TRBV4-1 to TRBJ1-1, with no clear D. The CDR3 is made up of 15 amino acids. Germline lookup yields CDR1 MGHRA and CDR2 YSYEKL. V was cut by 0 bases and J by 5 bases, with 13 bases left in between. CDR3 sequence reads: CASSQDHGVWTEAFF. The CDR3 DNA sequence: TGCGCCAGCAGCCAAGATCACGGGGTGTGGACTGAAGCTTTCTTT.

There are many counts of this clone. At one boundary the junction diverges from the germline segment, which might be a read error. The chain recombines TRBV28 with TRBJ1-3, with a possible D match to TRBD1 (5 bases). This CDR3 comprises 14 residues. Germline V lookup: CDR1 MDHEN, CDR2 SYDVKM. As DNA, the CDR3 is TGTGCCAGCAATTTATCGCAGGGAAGAAACACCGGGCATTTT. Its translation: CASNLSQGRNTGHF.